Shown below are 22 T cell receptor beta chains from a single sample sequenced in a study of cytomegalovirus exposure and HLA in healthy donors (dated by TCRdb to about 2017). The library was prepared using the immunoSEQ multiplex PCR assay. For the multiplex PCR, a mixture combining 60 forward primers for TCR Vbeta segments and 13 reverse primers for TCR Jbeta segments was used. Entries here come from immuneACCESS through TCRdb and include only in-frame sequences with V and J called. Some clones fail to appear in such tables; in the studies checked, an unresolved V gene covers under half of the shortfall, and the cause of the remainder is unknown. The sample records some 100,000 clones, roughly 74% of which are singletons. About 1.9% of the sample is held by the ten biggest clonotypes. The specimen sequenced was PBMCs. The receptor set was obtained from a middle-aged woman in good health and CMV-seronegative.

A remark on this clone: One end of the junction is discordant with germline, which a read error may explain. The sample carries other DNA sequences with the same CDR3. The rearrangement links TRBV6-5 to TRBJ2-5, with 9 bases aligning to TRBD1. Judging by the DNA end, TRBJ2-7 fits better; the J call may be wrong. The length of the CDR3 is 14 residues. Germline V gives CDR1 MNHEY, CDR2 SVGAGI. The CDR3 DNA is TGCGCCAGCTTTGACGGGACAGGGCCTCACGAGCAGTACTTC. It codes for CASFDGTGPHEQYF.

This clone was seen a handful of times. The chain employs TRBV6-5 and TRBJ1-1; a possible D gene is TRBD1 (5 bases). From germline, CDR1 is MNHEY and CDR2 SVGAGI. With 5 bases removed from V and 4 bases from J, the gap between germline ends came to 17 bases. The CDR3 contains 15 residues. In DNA form, the CDR3 reads TGTGCCAGCAGTCAAAACAGGAGGGGTGGCACTGAAGCTTTCTTT. Protein sequence: CASSQNRRGGTEAFF.

The CDR3 sequence is CAISPSGGAGTDTQYF. Here the CDR3 DNA reads TGTGCCATCAGTCCTAGCGGGGGGGCTGGGACAGATACGCAGTATTTT. The chain joins TRBV10-3 to TRBJ2-3; 12 bases map to TRBD2. This CDR3 region has 16 residues. Per germline, CDR1 ENHRY and CDR2 SYGVKD. J gave up 3 bases and V 5 bases, and 6 bases lay outside the gene matches.

The count of this clone is one. Its ends do not fully match the called genes, so a read error is possible. Other DNA sequences in the sample encode the same CDR3. This CDR3 reads CASSEGQGPYNSPLHF. CDR3 in DNA: TGTGCCAGCAGCGAAGGACAGGGCCCCTATAATTCCCCCCTCCACTTT. The genes are TRBV9 and TRBJ1-6; 8 positions match TRBD1. Germline V gene lookup returns CDR1 SGDLS and CDR2 YYNGEE. The CDR3 is 16 residues long.

This clone was detected a few times. The chain couples TRBV6-5 to TRBJ2-3; 9 bases align to TRBD1. The CDR3 totals 14 residues. V trimming: 6 bases; J trimming: 2 bases; junction bases outside the gene matches: 3. Germline lookup yields CDR1 MNHEY and CDR2 SVGAGI. The CDR3 DNA sequence: TGTGCCAGCAGGGGACAGGGTAACACAGATACGCAGTATTTT. It translates to CASRGQGNTDTQYF.

This clone was seen only a few times. V is TRBV4-3 and J is TRBJ2-3; the D gene is possibly TRBD2 (6 bases). Trimming removed 1 base from V and 6 bases from J, with 17 bases in between. Germline values: CDR1 LGHNA, CDR2 YSLEER. This CDR3 has 16 residues. This CDR3 is CASSQAGGTPGDTQYF. The CDR3 coding sequence is TGCGCCAGCAGCCAAGCTGGCGGGACTCCTGGGGATACGCAGTATTTT.

V usage is TRBV2 and J usage is TRBJ2-3; 12 bases match TRBD2. This CDR3 has 15 amino acids. With 1 base clipped from V and 6 bases from J, the junction kept 2 bases outside the gene matches. Germline V lookup: CDR1 SNHLY, CDR2 FYNNEI. For the CDR3, the DNA is TGTGCCAGCAGTGAAGGACTAGCGGGGGTGGATACGCAGTATTTT. This codes for CASSEGLAGVDTQYF.

The chain couples TRBV9 to TRBJ2-5, with 10 bases identical to TRBD1. Germline assignment: CDR1 SGDLS and CDR2 YYNGEE. The CDR3 consists of 15 residues. V gave up 4 bases and J gave up 4 bases; unmatched junction bases: 7. The CDR3 here is CASSQGTGEIETQYF. CDR3 bases: TGTGCCAGCAGCCAAGGGACAGGGGAGATAGAGACCCAGTACTTC.

The chain joins TRBV5-1 to TRBJ1-1; D is ambiguous. In germline, CDR1 is SGHRS, CDR2 YFSETQ. V lost 4 bases, J lost 4 bases, and 11 bases lay in between. This CDR3 region has 13 residues. CDR3 loop: CASSRESSTEAFF. The CDR3 DNA is TGCGCCAGCAGCAGGGAGAGCAGCACTGAAGCTTTCTTT. The full variable domain, with the rest looked up from reference TRBV5-1 and TRBJ1-1, is KAGVTQTPRYLIKTRGQQVTLSCSPISGHRSVSWYQQTPGQGLQFLFEYFSETQRNKGNFPGRFSGRQFSNSRSEMNVSTLELGDSALYLCASSRESSTEAFFGQGTRLTVV.

The V and J genes are TRBV7-9 and TRBJ1-5; no clear D gene. The germline V gene encodes CDR1 SEHNR and CDR2 FQNEAQ (reference sequence). The CDR3 extends over 15 amino acids. Trimming pared 4 bases from V and 3 bases from J, leaving 13 bases between. CDR3 protein: CASSWGSGYNQPQHF. CDR3 nucleotides: TGTGCCAGCAGCTGGGGAAGCGGCTACAATCAGCCCCAGCATTTT.

CDR3 nucleotides: TGTGCCAGCAGTGGTCCCGGGACAGGGAATGATCAGCCCCAGCATTTT. Its protein is CASSGPGTGNDQPQHF. The rearrangement uses TRBV2 and TRBJ1-5; 9 bases are a match to TRBD1. The CDR3 is 16 amino acids. Germline V gene lookup returns CDR1 SNHLY and CDR2 FYNNEI. V was pared by 4 bases and J by 5 bases, with 9 bases of the junction left unmatched.

V is TRBV6-1 and J is TRBJ2-5, with 10 positions matching TRBD2. In germline, CDR1 is MNHNS, CDR2 SASEGT. J was trimmed by 5 bases and V by 10 bases; bases with no gene match: 10. The CDR3 has 14 amino acids. The CDR3 is CATQREGGSETQYF. The CDR3 DNA reads as TGTGCCACCCAGCGGGAGGGAGGTTCGGAGACCCAGTACTTC.

A few counts support this clone. The V and J genes are TRBV6-6 and TRBJ1-3; D might be TRBD1 (6 bases). This CDR3 contains 14 residues. Germline V lookup: CDR1 MNHNY, CDR2 SVGAGI (reference sequence). Trimming removed 7 bases at V and 4 bases at J, with 14 bases between. The CDR3 bases are TGTGCCAGCAATTTAAGGACAGACGGAAACACCATATATTTT. Its translation: CASNLRTDGNTIYF.

J is TRBJ1-1 and V is TRBV5-1, with 7 bases fitting TRBD1. V lost 0 bases and J lost 0; bases outside the gene matches: 11. The germline CDR1 and CDR2 sequences are SGHRS and YFSETQ. CDR3 length: 18 residues. CDR3 coding DNA: TGCGCCAGCAGCTTGGTAGACAGGGCGATCATTATGAACACTGAAGCTTTCTTT. Encoded protein: CASSLVDRAIIMNTEAFF.

The V and J genes are TRBV5-1 and TRBJ2-7; 7 positions agree with TRBD1. V lost 0 bases to trimming and J lost 4 bases; unmatched junction nucleotides: 7. The CDR3 covers 15 residues. The V gene's germline CDR1 is SGHRS and CDR2 YFSETQ. As DNA, the CDR3 is TGCGCCAGCAGCTTGGAAGGGACAGACCTTTACGAGCAGTACTTC. As protein: CASSLEGTDLYEQYF.

On this clone: Other DNA sequences within the sample encode an identical CDR3. The CDR3 spells CASSLDAGGGNQPQHF. For the CDR3, the DNA is TGCGCCAGCAGCTTGGATGCAGGGGGCGGCAATCAGCCCCAGCATTTT. V and J are TRBV5-1 and TRBJ1-5; TRBD1 aligns across 8 bases. Germline-derived CDR1 and CDR2 are SGHRS and YFSETQ. This CDR3 region has 16 residues. With V trimmed by 0 bases and J by 2 bases, 4 bases remained unmatched.

This clone was found once. The genes are TRBV6-1 and TRBJ2-7, with D maybe TRBD2 (5 bases). V lost 6 bases and J 1 base, leaving 13 bases between the germline ends. The CDR3 runs 14 residues. Germline V gene lookup returns CDR1 MNHNS and CDR2 SASEGT. The CDR3 DNA sequence: TGTGCCAGCAGGGTGCTAGCTGTTTCCTACGAGCAGTACTTC. The encoded protein is CASRVLAVSYEQYF.

The V gene is TRBV5-5, the J gene TRBJ2-1; D might be TRBD2 (7 bases). The CDR3 extends over 17 amino acids. Trimming took off 3 bases at V and 7 bases at J, with 23 bases between the two ends. CDR1 SGHKS and CDR2 YYEKEE come from the germline V gene (reference sequence). CDR3 in amino acids: CASSWQEVWGGRNEQFF. The CDR3 DNA follows: TGTGCCAGCAGCTGGCAGGAGGTCTGGGGGGGCCGGAATGAGCAGTTCTTC.

CDR3 in amino acids: CASSPGHSNNEQFF. CDR3 bases: TGTGCCAGCAGCCCTGGGCATTCCAACAATGAGCAGTTCTTC. The rearrangement links TRBV11-2 to TRBJ2-1; no definite D call. The V gene lost 5 bases and the J gene lost 5 bases, with 13 bases spanning the gap. Germline CDR1 and CDR2: SGHAT and FQNNGV. The CDR3 has 14 amino acids.

The V and J genes are TRBV27 and TRBJ2-1, with D possibly TRBD2 on 5 matching bases. CDR3 length equals 11 residues. Germline CDR1 and CDR2: MNHEY and SMNVEV (reference sequence). V was trimmed by 5 bases and J by 8 bases, leaving 7 bases between them. The chain's CDR3 is CASSPGYEQFF. The CDR3 nucleotides are TGTGCCAGCAGTCCGGGGTATGAGCAGTTCTTC.

The genes are TRBV4-3 and TRBJ2-1; a possible D gene is TRBD2 (5 bases). Trimming stripped 1 base from V and 8 bases from J, with 12 bases between. This CDR3 region has 14 residues. Germline loops: CDR1 LGHNA, CDR2 YSLEER. The CDR3: CASSQGSLSDEQFF. CDR3 bases: TGCGCCAGCAGCCAAGGTTCTCTTAGCGATGAGCAGTTCTTC.

V is TRBV6-1 and J is TRBJ2-2; 7 bases are shared with TRBD1. The germline V gene has CDR1 MNHNS and CDR2 SASEGT. V was pared by 6 bases and J by 2 bases, with 6 bases of the junction left unmatched. There are 15 residues in the CDR3. The CDR3 loop is CASRPGQRNTGELFF. The DNA for the CDR3 is TGTGCCAGCAGACCGGGACAGCGCAACACCGGGGAGCTGTTTTTT.